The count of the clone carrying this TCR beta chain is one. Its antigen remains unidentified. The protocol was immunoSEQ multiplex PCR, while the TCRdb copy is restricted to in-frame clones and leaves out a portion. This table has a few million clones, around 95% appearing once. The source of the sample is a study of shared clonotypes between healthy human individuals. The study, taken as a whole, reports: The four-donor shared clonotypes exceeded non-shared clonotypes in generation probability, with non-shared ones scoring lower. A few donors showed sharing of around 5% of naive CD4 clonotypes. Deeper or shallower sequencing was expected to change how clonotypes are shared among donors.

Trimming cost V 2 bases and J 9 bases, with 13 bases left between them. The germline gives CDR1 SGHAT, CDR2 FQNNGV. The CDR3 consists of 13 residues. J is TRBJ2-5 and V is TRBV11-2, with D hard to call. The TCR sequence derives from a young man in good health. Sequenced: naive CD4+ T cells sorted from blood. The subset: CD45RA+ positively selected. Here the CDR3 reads CASSLTGLEAQYF. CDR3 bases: TGTGCCAGCAGCTTAACCGGGCTCGAGGCCCAGTACTTC.